Listed below are T cell receptor beta chains from one sample, sequenced in a study of cytomegalovirus exposure and HLA in healthy donors. Only in-frame clones appear in the TCRdb table, and some are missing; sequencing was by immunoSEQ multiplex PCR. The table has more than 300,000 clones, around 86% seen once. The sample consisted of PBMCs. Source of these receptors: a woman aged 18-29 years in good health and CMV-seronegative. The CDR3 runs from the conserved cysteine through the conserved F or W. D genes are given only for firm matches. Clone size is stated in some rows and not others, as once, few, many or a class when expanded.

V gene	J gene	clone size	D gene	CDR3 protein	CDR3 DNA
TRBV5-1	TRBJ2-3	-	TRBD2	CASSSPPWTSGTDTQYF	TGCGCCAGCAGCTCTCCCCCGTGGACTAGCGGCACAGATACGCAGTATTTT
TRBV5-6	TRBJ2-5	-	TRBD1	CASSPPGQAQETQYF	TGTGCCAGCAGCCCTCCGGGACAGGCGCAAGAGACCCAGTACTTC
TRBV29-1	TRBJ1-1	-	-	CSATPTSIGGTEAFF	TGCAGCGCGACCCCAACTTCGATAGGGGGCACTGAAGCTTTCTTT
TRBV4-1	TRBJ2-3	-	TRBD2	CASSQVAGGPSTDTQYF	TGCGCCAGCAGCCAAGTAGCGGGGGGGCCGAGCACAGATACGCAGTATTTT
TRBV28	TRBJ1-4	-	-	CASSFGEKLFF	TGTGCCAGCAGTTTCGGGGAAAAACTGTTTTTT
TRBV10-2	TRBJ2-5	few	TRBD1	CASTGVLQETQYF	TGCGCCAGTACAGGGGTCCTCCAAGAGACCCAGTACTTC
TRBV5-4	TRBJ1-4	-	-	CASSRGGSDNEKLFF	TGTGCCAGCAGCCGGGGGGGCTCTGATAATGAAAAACTGTTTTTT
TRBV7-2	TRBJ1-5	-	-	CASSQGQYNQPQHF	TGTGCCAGCAGCCAAGGACAGTACAATCAGCCCCAGCATTTT
TRBV4-2	TRBJ2-5	-	-	CASSQDGGSETQYF	TGTGCCAGCAGCCAAGATGGAGGATCGGAGACCCAGTACTTC
TRBV2	TRBJ2-5	-	-	CASTRGGAGGETQYF	TGTGCCAGCACGAGGGGGGGGGCCGGTGGAGAGACCCAGTACTTC
TRBV5-6	TRBJ2-3	few	-	CASSLGLAPDTQYF	TGTGCCAGCAGCTTGGGACTTGCCCCAGATACGCAGTATTTT
TRBV27	TRBJ2-3	-	TRBD2	CASSLSSGSTDTQYF	TGTGCCAGCAGCCTTTCTAGCGGTAGCACAGATACGCAGTATTTT
TRBV28	TRBJ1-1	-	-	CASSKQLRGAEAFF	TGTGCCAGCAGCAAACAACTAAGGGGCGCTGAAGCTTTCTTT
TRBV5-4	TRBJ2-7	few	-	CASSLDKGAYEQYF	TGTGCCAGCAGCTTGGATAAGGGGGCCTACGAGCAGTACTTC
TRBV28	TRBJ1-4	-	-	CASSRYRATNEKLFF	TGTGCCAGCAGTCGCTACAGAGCAACTAATGAAAAACTGTTTTTT
TRBV28	TRBJ2-1	-	TRBD2	CASSPSTSGSKDEQFF	TGTGCCAGCAGTCCCTCGACTAGCGGGAGTAAAGATGAGCAGTTCTTC
TRBV30	TRBJ1-5	-	-	CACQQGRGNQPQHF	TGTGCCTGCCAGCAGGGCAGGGGAAATCAGCCCCAGCATTTT
TRBV2	TRBJ2-5	-	TRBD1	CASRGTAQETQYF	TGTGCCAGCAGGGGGACAGCCCAAGAGACCCAGTACTTC
TRBV28	TRBJ1-2	-	TRBD1	CASSLQDREYYGYTF	TGTGCCAGCAGTTTGCAGGACAGGGAATACTATGGCTACACCTTC
TRBV25-1	TRBJ1-1	-	-	CASSGWVGKALGDTEAFF	TGTGCCAGCAGTGGGTGGGTGGGTAAGGCCCTAGGGGACACTGAAGCTTTCTTT
TRBV6-6	TRBJ2-1	-	-	CASSYPNSGNEQFF	TGTGCCAGCAGTTACCCGAATAGCGGCAATGAGCAGTTCTTC
TRBV2	TRBJ2-4	-	-	CASRGDTGSKNIQYF	TGTGCCAGCAGAGGTGACACAGGGAGCAAAAACATTCAGTACTTC
TRBV6-1	TRBJ1-2	-	-	CASSEPNGREFRGYGYTF	TGTGCCAGCAGTGAACCAAACGGGCGGGAGTTTCGGGGCTATGGCTACACCTTC
TRBV6-1	TRBJ1-4	-	-	CASSELDGLREKLFF	TGTGCCAGCAGTGAATTGGATGGGCTAAGGGAAAAACTGTTTTTT
TRBV15	TRBJ1-1	-	-	CATSRDSRYNTEAFF	TGTGCCACCAGCAGAGATTCACGGTATAACACTGAAGCTTTCTTT
TRBV27	TRBJ1-2	-	-	CASSPSAGKPNPWGYTF	TGTGCCAGCAGTCCCTCTGCAGGAAAACCTAACCCCTGGGGCTACACCTTC
TRBV9	TRBJ2-7	-	TRBD2	CASSVALGGTYEQYF	TGTGCCAGCAGCGTAGCCCTGGGGGGGACCTACGAGCAGTACTTC
TRBV5-1	TRBJ2-1	-	TRBD2	CASSLAAGLAGEKQFF	TGCGCCAGCAGCTTGGCCGCAGGACTAGCGGGGGAAAAGCAGTTCTTC
TRBV6-6	TRBJ1-2	-	TRBD1	CASSYGPGTDYGYTF	TGTGCCAGCAGTTATGGCCCCGGGACAGACTATGGCTACACCTTC